Shown below are 5 T cell receptor beta chains from a single sample sequenced in a study of blood T cells in healthy people across ages. A second PCR of about 7 to 12 cycles used a sample-barcoded 5' primer and a J-beta primer mix. TCRdb re-derived calls from the 5' RACE reads in MiXCR, one entry per CDR3 protein. This table holds 550,000 to 750,000 distinct CDR3 sequences, 20% to 25% found once. The sequencing sample was made of blood. Receptors were obtained from a man in his 70s in good health.

Remarks on this clonotype: One end of the junction is discordant with germline, which a read error may explain. The genes are TRBV30 and TRBJ2-7; TRBD2 matches at 7 bases. The CDR3 runs to 13 residues. Looked up from germline, CDR1 is GTSNPN and CDR2 is SVGIG (reference sequence). CDR3 DNA: TGTGCCTGGAGACCGGGGGGTAGTCGCGAGCGGTACTTC. Its translation: CAWRPGGSRERYF.

This clonotype was counted ten times or more. The chain carries TRBV28 and TRBJ2-5; D gene uncertain. There are 13 residues in the CDR3. The germline CDR1 and CDR2 sequences are MDHEN and SYDVKM. V was pared by 2 bases and J by 5 bases, with 9 bases between. The CDR3, as DNA: TGTGCCAGCAGTTTACCCCAGCTTGAGACCCAGTACTTC. Its translation is CASSLPQLETQYF.

This clonotype appeared a few times. V usage is TRBV12-3 or TRBV12-4 and J usage is TRBJ2-5; D is ambiguous. Trimming shortened V by 3 bases and J by 4 bases, and 15 bases separated the two germline ends. There are 15 residues in the CDR3. The CDR3 bases are TGTGCCAGCAGTTTTGGGGTCACTTCGGGAGAGACCCAGTACTTC. It is translated as CASSFGVTSGETQYF.

This clonotype was recorded a few times. An end of the junction does not agree with germline; a read error may underlie this. The chain carries TRBV12-3 or TRBV12-4 and TRBJ2-1; TRBD2 agrees at 7 bases. The CDR3 covers 14 residues. CDR3 bases: TGTGCCAGCAGCCCTGGACTAGTCTTGGGTGAGCAGTCCTTC. Protein: CASSPGLVLGEQSF.

CDR3 loop: CAISESDGGLNYEQYF. CDR3 coding DNA: TGTGCCATCAGTGAATCAGACGGAGGGCTCAACTACGAGCAGTACTTC. The rearrangement uses TRBV10-3 and TRBJ2-5, with a weak D call TRBD2 (6 bases). The J call is doubtful: the DNA matches TRBJ2-7 better. This CDR3 is 16 amino acids long. The V gene's germline CDR1 is ENHRY and CDR2 SYGVKD.